The clone carrying this T cell receptor (beta chain) was recorded a few times. Its antigen is unidentified. TCRdb fed the reads into MiXCR, producing one record per CDR3 protein. Of around 330,000 distinct CDR3 sequences in the sample, about 17% were seen once. This sample was taken from a study of T cell repertoires in cytomegalovirus infection. The study's findings and limits: Clonotypes of TCR beta that were HLA-C-restricted and CMV-specific dominated the ex vivo response.

Germline V gene data show CDR1 as SEHNR and CDR2 as FQNEAQ (reference sequence). Trimming removed 2 bases from V and 2 bases from J, with 12 bases in between. The CDR3 has 15 residues. This TCR came from a human donor in good health (CMV status not recorded). Some clones in this sample may be carry-over from other donors' samples. Sequenced: PBMCs. J is TRBJ2-5 and V is TRBV7-9; D unclear. CDR3 in amino acids: CASSLQRFYQETQYF. The CDR3 bases are TGTGCCAGCAGCTTACAGCGATTCTATCAAGAGACCCAGTACTTC.